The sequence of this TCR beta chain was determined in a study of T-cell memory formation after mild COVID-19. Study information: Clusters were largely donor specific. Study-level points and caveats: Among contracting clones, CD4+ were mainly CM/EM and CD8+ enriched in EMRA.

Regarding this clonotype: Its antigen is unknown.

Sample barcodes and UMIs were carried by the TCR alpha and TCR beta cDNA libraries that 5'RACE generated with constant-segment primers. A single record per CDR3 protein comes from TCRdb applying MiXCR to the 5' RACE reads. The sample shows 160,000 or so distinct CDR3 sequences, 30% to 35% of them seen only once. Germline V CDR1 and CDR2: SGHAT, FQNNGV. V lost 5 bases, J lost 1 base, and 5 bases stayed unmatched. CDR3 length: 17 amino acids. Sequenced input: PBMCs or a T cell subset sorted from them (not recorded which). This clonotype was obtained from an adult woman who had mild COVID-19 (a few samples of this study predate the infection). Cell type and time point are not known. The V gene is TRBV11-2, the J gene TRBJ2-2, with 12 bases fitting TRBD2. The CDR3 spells CASSPTSGGRNTGELFF. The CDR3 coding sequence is TGTGCCAGCAGCCCGACTAGCGGGGGCCGGAACACCGGGGAGCTGTTTTTT.